The 30 T cell receptor beta chains reported below all come from one sample, sequenced in a study of cytomegalovirus exposure and HLA in healthy donors. The PCR was carried out with 60 Vbeta primers and 13 Jbeta primers. Only in-frame clones appear in the TCRdb table, and some are missing; sequencing was by immunoSEQ multiplex PCR. The sample has more than 140,000 clones; about 75% are singletons. The sequenced sample was PBMCs. Receptors were obtained from a male donor in good health and CMV-seronegative.

The rearrangement links TRBV6-5 to TRBJ1-6, with 7 bases that match TRBD1. The length of the CDR3 is 16 residues. J gave up 7 bases and V 0 bases, and 6 bases lay outside the gene matches. CDR1 MNHEY and CDR2 SVGAGI come from the germline V gene. The CDR3 loop is CASSYSRDSTNSPLHF. CDR3 DNA sequence: TGTGCCAGCAGTTACTCGAGGGACAGTACGAATTCACCCCTCCACTTT.

The chain is built from TRBV5-6 and TRBJ1-2; D may be TRBD1 (5 bases). Trimming removed 1 base at V and 7 bases at J, with 11 bases between. CDR3 length equals 13 residues. Germline V gives CDR1 SGHDT, CDR2 YYEEEE. This CDR3 is CASSLWGGSGYTF. CDR3 nucleotides: TGTGCCAGCAGCTTGTGGGGGGGATCTGGCTACACCTTC.

Only a few counts were recorded for this clone. The V and J genes are TRBV30 and TRBJ2-1; TRBD2 matches at 10 bases. V was pared by 1 base and J by 8 bases, with 8 bases of the junction left unmatched. The CDR3 runs 15 residues. CDR1 is GTSNPN and CDR2 is SVGIG in the germline V gene (reference sequence). In DNA, the CDR3 is TGTGCCTGGAGTGGTTTGGGCAGCGGGAGGGATGAGCAGTTCTTC. This codes for CAWSGLGSGRDEQFF.

The chain employs TRBV27 and TRBJ1-1, with a tentative D call TRBD1 (5 bases). This CDR3 comprises 14 residues. V was clipped by 1 base and J by 1 base, with 7 bases between them. Germline loops: CDR1 MNHEY, CDR2 SMNVEV (reference sequence). The CDR3 is CASSLWQGNTEAFF. As DNA, the CDR3 is TGTGCCAGCAGTTTATGGCAGGGGAACACTGAAGCTTTCTTT.

The chain employs TRBV7-7 and TRBJ2-3; D unclear. V was shortened by 4 bases and J by 1 base, with 9 bases between the two germline ends. The germline V gene encodes CDR1 SSHAT and CDR2 FNYEAQ (reference sequence). This CDR3 spans 14 amino acids. The CDR3: CASSSDIRTDTQYF. The DNA of the CDR3 is TGTGCCAGCAGCTCTGACATACGCACAGATACGCAGTATTTT.

As to this clone: At one boundary the junction diverges from the germline segment, which might be a read error. The chain has TRBV7-9 and TRBJ2-5, with D perhaps matching TRBD1 (6 bases). The V gene's germline CDR1 is SEHNR and CDR2 FQNEAQ (reference sequence). CDR3 length: 16 residues. CDR3 region: CSSSSPKNRVQETQYF. The CDR3 DNA reads TGTTCCAGCAGCTCGCCAAAAAACAGGGTCCAAGAGACCCAGTACTTC.

The chain links TRBV18 to TRBJ1-4, with 7 nucleotides matching TRBD1. The V gene end was trimmed by 2 bases and the J gene end by 6 bases; junction bases not matched to a gene: 3. CDR1 is KGHSH and CDR2 is LQKENI in the germline V gene. This CDR3 comprises 14 residues. CDR3 residues: CASSPRQGDEKLFF. Here the CDR3 DNA reads TGTGCCAGCTCACCAAGACAGGGCGATGAAAAACTGTTTTTT.

The rearrangement joins TRBV6-5 to TRBJ2-7, with D possibly TRBD2 on 6 matching bases. Germline values: CDR1 MNHEY, CDR2 SVGAGI. The CDR3 covers 14 residues. V was pared by 7 bases and J by 3 bases, with 16 bases between. DNA of the CDR3: TGTGCCAGCACCCCCGGAGGGGAGAACTACGAGCAGTACTTC. Protein product: CASTPGGENYEQYF.

The rearrangement joins TRBV6-8 to TRBJ1-5; TRBD1 is a possible D gene (6 bases). The CDR3 contains 18 residues. Trimming left V 0 bases short and J 5 bases short, with 20 bases between. Germline values: CDR1 MNHGY, CDR2 SAAAGT. In nucleotides, the CDR3 is TGTGCCAGCAGTTACTCTGGGGACAACTTAAGGGTGGATCAGCCCCAGCATTTT. This translates into CASSYSGDNLRVDQPQHF.

The chain joins TRBV19 to TRBJ1-5; 7 bases fit TRBD1. The ends lost 4 bases at V and 0 bases at J; junction bases unmatched: 0. CDR1 LNHDA and CDR2 SQIVND come from the germline V gene (reference sequence). This CDR3 has 14 amino acids. The DNA of the CDR3 is TGTGCCAGTAGTAGGGACAGTAGCAATCAGCCCCAGCATTTT. Translating gives CASSRDSSNQPQHF.

In this sample, this clone turned up once. This chain uses TRBV5-1 with TRBJ2-3; 9 bases match TRBD1. CDR3 length: 15 residues. Germline loops: CDR1 SGHRS, CDR2 YFSETQ. The trim removed 4 bases at V and 3 bases at J, leaving 6 bases unmatched. The CDR3 sequence: CASSRGQGVTDTQYF. The CDR3 nucleotides are TGCGCCAGCAGCCGGGGACAGGGAGTTACAGATACGCAGTATTTT.

This rearrangement joins TRBV9 to TRBJ2-3; 11 nucleotides align to TRBD2. With 6 bases clipped from V and 4 bases from J, the junction kept 19 bases outside the gene matches. Germline CDR1 reads SGDLS; CDR2 reads YYNGEE. This CDR3 has 19 amino acids. CDR3 protein: CASTINPTPLAGVPDTQYF. CDR3 nucleotides: TGTGCCAGCACTATAAATCCCACCCCACTAGCGGGAGTGCCAGATACGCAGTATTTT.

The rearrangement joins TRBV27 to TRBJ1-5, with 11 bases aligning to TRBD1. The CDR3 runs to 15 residues. V lost 6 bases to trimming and J lost 3 bases; unmatched junction nucleotides: 4. Germline CDR1 is MNHEY and CDR2 is SMNVEV (reference sequence). Written as DNA, the CDR3 is TGTGCCAGCAGGTCGGACAGGGGGCTCAATCAGCCCCAGCATTTT. This codes for CASRSDRGLNQPQHF.

This clone was found a few times. The genes are TRBV6-6 and TRBJ2-7; 11 bases are shared with TRBD2. CDR3 size: 16 residues. Germline V gene sequence: CDR1 MNHNY, CDR2 SVGAGI (reference sequence). Trimming cost V 5 bases and J 2 bases; bases outside gene matches: 8. The CDR3 is CASSITNSGRAYEQYF. DNA for the CDR3: TGTGCCAGCAGTATTACTAATAGCGGGAGGGCCTACGAGCAGTACTTC.

V and J are TRBV5-4 and TRBJ1-4; D not certain. Per the germline V gene, CDR1 is SGHNT and CDR2 is YYREEE (reference sequence). There are 16 residues in the CDR3. Trimming took 1 base from V and 4 from J, leaving 14 bases between them. CDR3 DNA: TGTGCCAGCAGCTTGTACGGAAGTGGAGTTAATGAAAAACTGTTTTTT. Protein: CASSLYGSGVNEKLFF.

This chain joins TRBV7-3 and TRBJ2-3; 7 bases are a match to TRBD1. This CDR3 contains 15 residues. Germline V gene lookup returns CDR1 SGHTA and CDR2 FQGTGA. Germline trimming cut 1 base from V and 5 bases from J; bases unmatched to any gene: 6. CDR3 sequence: CASSLSLSGGDTQYF. Here the CDR3 DNA reads TGTGCCAGCAGCTTAAGTTTGTCAGGGGGAGATACGCAGTATTTT.

V gene TRBV6-6 combines with J gene TRBJ2-7; TRBD1 agrees at 9 bases. Losses at the gene ends were 0 bases for V and 4 bases for J; bases not matched to a gene: 4. The germline gives CDR1 MNHNY, CDR2 SVGAGI (reference sequence). This CDR3 spans 15 amino acids. The CDR3, as DNA: TGTGCCAGCAGTTACTCGGACAGGGGCCGGTACGAGCAGTACTTC. This gives the protein CASSYSDRGRYEQYF.

The genes are TRBV6-5 and TRBJ1-2; TRBD1 aligns across 8 bases. This CDR3 is 13 amino acids long. Germline loops: CDR1 MNHEY, CDR2 SVGAGI. Trimming at V came to 6 bases and at J to 5 bases, leaving 5 bases not matched to a gene. DNA for the CDR3: TGTGCCAGCAGCTTGGACAGGGTATATGGCTACACCTTC. Its protein product is CASSLDRVYGYTF.

The chain combines TRBV14 with TRBJ2-1; 14 bases match TRBD2. Germline-derived CDR1 and CDR2 are SGHDN and FVKESK. The ends lost 3 bases at V and 6 bases at J; junction bases unmatched: 4. The CDR3 is 16 residues long. This CDR3 reads CASSHLGLAGVNEQFF. DNA for the CDR3: TGTGCCAGCAGCCATTTGGGACTAGCGGGAGTCAATGAGCAGTTCTTC.

This clone has more than one count but fewer than ten. Distinct nucleotide sequences in the sample also encode this CDR3. The chain links TRBV7-9 to TRBJ2-5; 9 bases map to TRBD1. The CDR3 is made up of 14 amino acids. V was pared by 1 base and J by 5 bases, with 2 bases of the junction left unmatched. The germline V gene has CDR1 SEHNR and CDR2 FQNEAQ (reference sequence). The CDR3 DNA follows: TGTGCCAGCAGCTTAGGGACAGGGGTCGAGACCCAGTACTTC. Residues: CASSLGTGVETQYF.

The rearrangement uses TRBV14 and TRBJ1-1, with D perhaps TRBD1 (6 bases). The CDR3 spans 20 residues. The germline gives CDR1 SGHDN, CDR2 FVKESK. The V and J ends lost 1 base and 3 bases respectively, with 27 bases between them. The DNA for the CDR3 is TGTGCCAGCAGCCAAGTCTCGGTTAGGGGGTTTGGGCAGTTGTACACTGAAGCTTTCTTT. Its translation: CASSQVSVRGFGQLYTEAFF.

Written as DNA, the CDR3 is TGTGCCAGCAGCTTAGGGCTAGCGGGAGGGCCGGGTGAGCAGTTCTTC. It is translated as CASSLGLAGGPGEQFF. The genes are TRBV11-3 and TRBJ2-1, with 12 bases identical to TRBD2. CDR3 length: 16 residues. The germline CDR1 and CDR2 sequences are SGHNT and YENEEA. The J segment lost 9 bases and the V segment lost 1 base, leaving 7 bases of the junction unmatched. The whole variable domain, remainder taken from reference TRBV11-3 and TRBJ2-1, is EAGVVQSPRYKIIEKKQPVAFWCNPISGHNTLYWYLQNLGQGPELLIRYENEEAVDDSQLPKDRFSAERLKGVDSTLKIQPAELGDSAVYLCASSLGLAGGPGEQFFGPGTRLTVL.

The gene calls are TRBV5-4 and TRBJ1-1; 8 bases agree with TRBD1. V trimming: 0 bases; J trimming: 4 bases; junction bases outside the gene matches: 5. Germline CDR1 and CDR2: SGHNT and YYREEE (reference sequence). The CDR3 is 15 residues long. CDR3 in DNA: TGTGCCAGCAGCTTGGCCCCAACAGGGGGCACTGAAGCTTTCTTT. Protein: CASSLAPTGGTEAFF.

V usage is TRBV29-1 and J usage is TRBJ2-1, with a weak D call TRBD2 (5 bases). The CDR3 sequence is 13 residues long. Germline CDR1 and CDR2: SQVTM and ANQGSEA. Trimming took 3 bases from V and 13 from J, leaving 19 bases between them. The CDR3 DNA sequence: TGCAGCGTTGATGGGAGTGCAGAAGAGACCCAGTTCTTC. Translating it yields CSVDGSAEETQFF.

J is TRBJ2-1 and V is TRBV12-5, with D perhaps matching TRBD2 (6 bases). Per germline, CDR1 LGHNT and CDR2 FRNRAP. CDR3 length: 15 residues. Trimming shortened V by 0 bases and J by 2 bases, and 8 bases separated the two germline ends. CDR3 in DNA: TGTGCTAGTGGTTTGGTGGCGGGACCCTACAATGAGCAGTTCTTC. This codes for CASGLVAGPYNEQFF. Full variable domain (outside the CDR3, taken from reference TRBV12-5 and TRBJ2-1): DARVTQTPRHKVTEMGQEVTMRCQPILGHNTVFWYRQTMMQGLELLAYFRNRAPLDDSGMPKDRFSAEMPDATLATLKIQPSEPRDSAVYFCASGLVAGPYNEQFFGPGTRLTVL.

The chain joins TRBV19 to TRBJ1-1; 9 positions agree with TRBD1. Losses at the gene ends were 5 bases for V and 5 bases for J; bases not matched to a gene: 12. CDR1 is LNHDA and CDR2 is SQIVND in the germline V gene (reference sequence). This CDR3 is 16 amino acids long. CDR3 sequence (DNA): TGTGCCAGTAGTCTACAGGGGGCAGGCGGAAGGACTGAAGCTTTCTTT. This encodes CASSLQGAGGRTEAFF.

This clone has only a few counts. V and J are TRBV4-1 and TRBJ2-7; 10 nucleotides match TRBD1. V was clipped by 4 bases and J by 2 bases; unmatched bases: 5. The CDR3 has 15 amino acids. Germline CDR1 MGHRA, CDR2 YSYEKL. CDR3 residues: CASSPSGTGAYEQYF. CDR3 in DNA: TGCGCCAGCAGCCCATCCGGGACAGGGGCCTACGAGCAGTACTTC.

The CDR3 reads CASSSGGNTEAFF. CDR3 sequence (DNA): TGTGCCAGCAGCTCGGGGGGGAACACTGAAGCTTTCTTT. This sequence joins TRBV7-9 and TRBJ1-1; tentatively, D is TRBD1 (5 bases). V lost 4 bases and J 1 base, leaving 7 bases between the germline ends. This CDR3 contains 13 residues. Germline CDR1 and CDR2: SEHNR and FQNEAQ (reference sequence).

The genes are TRBV2 and TRBJ2-2; TRBD2 aligns across 12 bases. V dropped 10 bases and J dropped 6; count of bases not matched to a gene: 12. The CDR3 contains 16 residues. Germline V lookup: CDR1 SNHLY, CDR2 FYNNEI. Here the CDR3 reads CATRRLAGGPPGELFF. CDR3 DNA: TGTGCCACCCGGCGGCTAGCGGGGGGGCCTCCCGGGGAGCTGTTTTTT.

This chain connects TRBV4-1 to TRBJ2-7, with 10 bases lining up with TRBD1. The trim removed 5 bases at V and 3 bases at J, leaving 7 bases unmatched. CDR1 and CDR2 from the germline V gene are MGHRA and YSYEKL. The CDR3 has 15 amino acids. The DNA of the CDR3 is TGCGCCAGCAGCTATGGGACAGGGGCCCTCTACGAGCAGTACTTC. This codes for CASSYGTGALYEQYF.